This T cell receptor beta chain was sequenced in a study of blood T cell repertoires in COVID-19. Overall study: In each case, the material was cDNA or gDNA derived from T cells, B-cell-depleted T cells, or PBMCs.

In the authors' workflow: Estimated nucleated cell counts came from reference gene primer amplification. Assay: immunoSEQ multiplex PCR; the TCRdb copy retains only in-frame clones and omits some. V and J calls plus clone size are reproduced from that table; the DNA served to infer D and trimming. In the table there are fewer than 200,000 clones, more than 75% of which are singletons. From germline, CDR1 is MDHEN and CDR2 SYDVKM. Trimming pared 8 bases from V and 0 bases from J, leaving 10 bases between. The CDR3 extends over 13 amino acids. The table lists this clone with a few counts. A Seattle source enrolled patients during active infection and followed them longitudinally.

Sequenced material: peripheral blood. The sequence was collected from a woman in her fifties or sixties with COVID-19, enrolled during active disease. The rearrangement links TRBV28 to TRBJ1-1; D possibly corresponds to TRBD1 (6 bases). The CDR3 DNA is TGTGCCAGCTCAGGGGTCATGAACACTGAAGCTTTCTTT. This codes for CASSGVMNTEAFF.